This note documents a single T cell receptor (beta chain) sequence. The data belong to a study of technical replicates of blood from a handful of donors. The CDR3 length is 15 residues. The V and J ends lost 4 bases and 4 bases respectively, with 17 bases between them. CDR1 is SGHNT and CDR2 is YYREEE in the germline V gene (reference sequence). Clones were read by immunoSEQ multiplex PCR, and TCRdb kept only the in-frame ones, dropping some. The sample records about 60,000 clones, approximately 86% being singletons. Input material: PBMCs. The chain combines TRBV5-4 with TRBJ1-2; maybe TRBD1 (6 bases). This TCR came from a human donor in good health. Some clones in this sample may be carry-over from other donors' samples. This CDR3 is CASSPGAVGGYGYTF. In DNA, the CDR3 is TGTGCCAGCAGCCCAGGGGCCGTAGGCGGCTATGGCTACACCTTC.